The 9 T cell receptor beta chains given below trace back to one sample, sequenced in a study of CD8 T cells in ankylosing spondylitis. TCRdb re-derived calls from the 5' RACE reads in MiXCR, one entry per CDR3 protein. The sample has around 23,000 distinct CDR3 sequences; less than 20% are singletons. The sequenced sample consisted of blood. These receptors were collected from a male donor with ankylosing spondylitis or in good health (not recorded which).

This clonotype has ten or more counts. J is TRBJ2-2 and V is TRBV20-1, with D perhaps being TRBD1 or TRBD2 (5 bases each). Germline V lookup: CDR1 DFQATT, CDR2 SNEGSKA (reference sequence). This CDR3 is built from 13 residues. Trimming took 4 bases from V and 7 from J, leaving 13 bases between them. The CDR3 is CSAKRMGDGELFF. CDR3 coding DNA: TGCAGTGCTAAAAGAATGGGGGACGGGGAGCTGTTTTTT.

The chain uses TRBV19 and TRBJ2-1; 7 nucleotides align to TRBD1. With V trimmed by 0 bases and J by 5 bases, 10 bases remained unmatched. This CDR3 has 17 residues. Germline CDR1 LNHDA, CDR2 SQIVND (reference sequence). CDR3 nucleotide sequence: TGTGCCAGTAGTATAGATCTAAAGGGGACAGCCGACAATGAGCAGTTCTTC. It translates to CASSIDLKGTADNEQFF.

This clonotype appeared many times. The rearrangement joins TRBV12-3 or TRBV12-4 to TRBJ2-1; D is perhaps TRBD1 (7 bases). V was trimmed by 6 bases and J by 4 bases, leaving 13 bases between them. CDR3 length equals 14 residues. DNA for the CDR3: TGTGCCAGCAGAGACAGGGAGGTTTACAATGAGCAGTTCTTC. It codes for CASRDREVYNEQFF.

This clonotype has at least ten counts. This sequence joins TRBV7-6 and TRBJ2-1, with 13 positions matching TRBD2. V was pared by 5 bases and J by 8 bases, with 6 bases of the junction left unmatched. This CDR3 region has 15 residues. Germline V lookup: CDR1 SGHVS, CDR2 FNYEAQ. CDR3 region: CASSQGLAGVYEQFF. Written as DNA, the CDR3 is TGTGCCAGCAGCCAAGGACTAGCGGGAGTCTATGAGCAGTTCTTC.

The rearrangement links TRBV5-1 to TRBJ2-1; D may correspond to TRBD1 or TRBD2 (6 bases each). There are 17 residues in the CDR3. Germline V gene lookup returns CDR1 SGHRS and CDR2 YFSETQ. V gave up 4 bases and J gave up 2 bases, with 19 bases separating them. The CDR3 region is CASSLGRGEFAYNEQFF. As DNA, the CDR3 is TGCGCCAGCAGCCTGGGTAGGGGGGAATTTGCCTACAATGAGCAGTTCTTC.

This chain connects TRBV28 to TRBJ2-7; D call uncertain. CDR3 length equals 11 residues. V lost 5 bases and J lost 4, with 6 bases in between. Germline V gene data show CDR1 as MDHEN and CDR2 as SYDVKM. CDR3: CASSRKYEQYF. The DNA of the CDR3 is TGTGCCAGCAGTCGCAAATACGAGCAGTACTTC.

This chain uses TRBV5-4 with TRBJ2-1, with TRBD1 matching over 8 bases. V gave up 1 base and J gave up 7 bases; unmatched junction bases: 1. CDR1 SGHNT and CDR2 YYREEE come from the germline V gene (reference sequence). The CDR3 is 13 residues long. The CDR3 loop reads CASSLNRGNEQFF. For the CDR3, the DNA is TGTGCCAGCAGCTTGAACAGGGGGAATGAGCAGTTCTTC.

The genes are TRBV5-1 and TRBJ2-3, with 9 nucleotides matching TRBD2. CDR1 is SGHRS, CDR2 YFSETQ, per germline. CDR3 size: 15 residues. J was trimmed by 2 bases and V by 5 bases; bases with no gene match: 6. CDR3 protein: CASRLRLAVTDTQYF. DNA of the CDR3: TGCGCCAGCAGACTCCGACTAGCGGTCACAGATACGCAGTATTTT.

This clonotype was counted only a few times. The J gene is TRBJ1-2, the V gene TRBV20-1, with TRBD1 matching 7 bases. Germline V lookup: CDR1 DFQATT, CDR2 SNEGSKA (reference sequence). Trimming took 0 bases from V and 4 from J; bases not matched to a gene: 8. The CDR3 loop spans 15 amino acids. CDR3 DNA: TGCAGTGCTAGAGATGTGACAGGGACATTCTATGGCTACACCTTC. Protein product: CSARDVTGTFYGYTF.